These 7 T cell receptor beta chains were sequenced from one sample in a study of CXCR3-negative and CXCR3-positive naive CD8 T cells. The TRB libraries of cDNA were built by UMI-labeled 5' RACE. TCRdb reprocessed the 5' RACE reads and reports one entry per CDR3 protein, with no DNA. Recorded for this sample: roughly 89,000 distinct CDR3 sequences. Source material: naive CXCR3- CD8+ T cells from blood. Specified subset: CD45RO-CCR7+CD27+CD95- naive CD8+ T cells lacking CXCR3 (TNR3-). The source of these receptors is a human donor in good health. Some clones in this sample may be carry-over from other donors' samples.

The rearrangement uses TRBV9 and TRBJ2-1. There are 12 residues in the CDR3. Germline CDR1 SGDLS, CDR2 YYNGEE. CDR3 in amino acids: CASSVDGNEQFF.

V usage is TRBV7-9 and J usage is TRBJ2-3; the TCRdb D gene call, TRBD2, has no DNA to confirm it. The CDR3 sequence is 16 residues long. CDR1 and CDR2 from the germline V gene are SEHNR and FQNEAQ (reference sequence). CDR3: CASSPILAGSTDTQYF.

V usage is TRBV20-1 and J usage is TRBJ2-3. The germline CDR1 and CDR2 sequences are DFQATT and SNEGSKA (reference sequence). The CDR3 loop spans 11 amino acids. The CDR3 loop reads CSAKNTDTQYF.

The chain is built from TRBV21-1 and TRBJ2-7; the TCRdb D gene call, TRBD1, has no DNA to confirm it. TRBV21-1 is annotated as a pseudogene. This CDR3 is 15 amino acids long. The CDR3 loop reads CASSKPQGKSYEQYF.

The rearrangement uses TRBV29-1 and TRBJ2-7. The CDR3 loop spans 11 amino acids. Germline CDR1 SQVTM, CDR2 ANQGSEA. Here the CDR3 reads CSVERNYEQYF.

The J gene is TRBJ2-2, the V gene TRBV11-2. CDR1 SGHAT and CDR2 FQNNGV come from the germline V gene. The CDR3 runs to 16 residues. The CDR3 here is CASTQPRLTNTGELFF.

This chain joins TRBV12-5 and TRBJ2-1; there is no DNA to check the TCRdb D call of TRBD1. The CDR3 sequence is 15 residues long. Germline CDR1 reads LGHNT; CDR2 reads FRNRAP. The CDR3 region is CASGASGTGYNEQFF.